A selection of T cell receptor beta chains follows, all from one sample in a study of T cell changes during pregnancy in multiple sclerosis. Sequencing used immunoSEQ multiplex PCR; TCRdb keeps in-frame clones, though not all of them. This table has tens of thousands of clones, about nine tenths appearing once. The sequencing here drew on CD8+ T cells from peripheral blood mononuclear cells, taken in the second trimester of pregnancy. These receptors came from a female donor with multiple sclerosis, enrolled in a pregnancy study. The CDR3 runs from the conserved cysteine through the conserved F or W. The order of the fields is clone size, D gene, J gene, V gene, CDR3 DNA, CDR3 protein. A D gene is named only where the DNA matches it firmly. Clone sizes are given selectively: once, few, many, or a class where the clone is expanded.

>few|TRBD1|TRBJ2-1|TRBV5-5
TGTGCCAGCAGCCAGACTACAGGGGGCTATGAGCAGTTCTTC
CASSQTTGGYEQFF
>.|TRBD2|TRBJ2-3|TRBV19
TGTGCCAGTAGTATATGGCGGGGGGGCACAGATACGCAGTATTTT
CASSIWRGGTDTQYF
>.|TRBD2|TRBJ2-3|TRBV6-5
TGTGCCAGCAGTTATTTAGCGGGAAAGGGGGATACGCAGTATTTT
CASSYLAGKGDTQYF
>.|TRBD1|TRBJ1-2|TRBV4-3
TGCGCCAGCAGCCACTCACAGGGGTCCTATGGCTACACCTTC
CASSHSQGSYGYTF
>.|TRBD1|TRBJ2-4|TRBV4-3
TGCGCCAGCAGCCAGGACTGGACAGGGTCCAAAAACATTCAGTACTTC
CASSQDWTGSKNIQYF
>once|TRBD1|TRBJ2-2|TRBV13
TGTGCCAGCAGCCCCCTTCTCTGGACAGGGAACACCGGGGAGCTGTTTTTT
CASSPLLWTGNTGELFF
>.|.|TRBJ1-4|TRBV5-6
TGTGCCAGCAGCTCTCAATGGGAGGGGAGAAATGAAAAACTGTTTTTT
CASSSQWEGRNEKLFF
>.|TRBD2|TRBJ2-1|TRBV4-3
TGCGCCAGCAGCCAAGGGACGGGGGGGCCCTACAATGAGCAGTTCTTC
CASSQGTGGPYNEQFF
>.|TRBD1|TRBJ2-7|TRBV28
TGTGCCAGCAGGCAGGGGGCGGAGGGGTACTTC
CASRQGAEGYF
>.|TRBD1|TRBJ1-2|TRBV6-5
TGTGCCAGCAGTCCAGGGGGCGCGTTCGGCTACACCTTC
CASSPGGAFGYTF
>.|.|TRBJ2-3|TRBV7-8
TGTGCCAGCCGATTTACGAAGGAGGGGTCCACAGATACGCAGTATTTT
CASRFTKEGSTDTQYF
>.|TRBD1|TRBJ1-1|TRBV6-5
TGTGCCAGCAGTCCACAGGGGCCTAATGAAGCTTTCTTT
CASSPQGPNEAFF
>.|.|TRBJ1-1|TRBV28
TGTGCCGCCTTCGGTGGGGGGACCACTGAAGCTTTCTTT
CAAFGGGTTEAFF